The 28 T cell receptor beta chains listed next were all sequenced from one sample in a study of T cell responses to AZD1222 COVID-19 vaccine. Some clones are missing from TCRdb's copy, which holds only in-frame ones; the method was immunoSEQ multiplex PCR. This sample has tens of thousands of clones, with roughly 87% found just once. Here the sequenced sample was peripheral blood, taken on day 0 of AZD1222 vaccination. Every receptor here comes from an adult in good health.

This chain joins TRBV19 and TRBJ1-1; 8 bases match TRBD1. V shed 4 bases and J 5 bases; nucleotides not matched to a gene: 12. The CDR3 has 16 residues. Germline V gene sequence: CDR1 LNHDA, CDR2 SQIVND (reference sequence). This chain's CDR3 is CASSTRHSGGETEAFF. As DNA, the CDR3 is TGTGCCAGTAGTACCAGACATTCAGGGGGCGAGACTGAAGCTTTCTTT.

The CDR3 region is CASSFGQPQETQYF. The CDR3, as DNA: TGCGCCAGCAGCTTCGGACAGCCCCAAGAGACCCAGTACTTC. The rearrangement links TRBV5-1 to TRBJ2-5, with D tentatively TRBD1 (6 bases). In germline, CDR1 is SGHRS, CDR2 YFSETQ. The ends were cut back, 2 bases at V and 1 base at J, with 9 bases in the middle. CDR3 size: 14 residues. The full variable domain, with the rest looked up from reference TRBV5-1 and TRBJ2-5, is KAGVTQTPRYLIKTRGQQVTLSCSPISGHRSVSWYQQTPGQGLQFLFEYFSETQRNKGNFPGRFSGRQFSNSRSEMNVSTLELGDSALYLCASSFGQPQETQYFGPGTRLLVL.

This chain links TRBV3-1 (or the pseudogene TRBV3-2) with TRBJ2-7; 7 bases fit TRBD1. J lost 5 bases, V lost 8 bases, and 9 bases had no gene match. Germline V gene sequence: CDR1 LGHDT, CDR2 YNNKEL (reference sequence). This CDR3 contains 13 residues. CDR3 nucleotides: TGTGCCAGCGAAGGGGGCTCTCGGAACGAGCAGTACTTC. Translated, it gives CASEGGSRNEQYF.

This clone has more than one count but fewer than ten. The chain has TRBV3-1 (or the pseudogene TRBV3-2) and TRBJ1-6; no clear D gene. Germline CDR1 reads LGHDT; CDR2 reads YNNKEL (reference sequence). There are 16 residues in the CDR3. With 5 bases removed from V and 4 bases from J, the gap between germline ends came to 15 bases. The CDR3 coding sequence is TGTGCCAGCAGCGTATCGGGCCTTCGATATAATTCACCCCTCCACTTT. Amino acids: CASSVSGLRYNSPLHF.

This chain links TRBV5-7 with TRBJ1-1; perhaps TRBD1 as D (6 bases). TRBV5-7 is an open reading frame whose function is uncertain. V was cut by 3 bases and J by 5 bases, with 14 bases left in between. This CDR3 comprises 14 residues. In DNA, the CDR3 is TGTGCCAGCAGCTCCAGGGGAAGGGGGACTGAAGCTTTCTTT. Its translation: CASSSRGRGTEAFF.

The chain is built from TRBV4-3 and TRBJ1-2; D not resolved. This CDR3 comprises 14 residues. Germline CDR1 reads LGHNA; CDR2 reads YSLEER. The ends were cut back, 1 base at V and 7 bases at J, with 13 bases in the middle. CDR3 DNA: TGCGCCAGCAGCCAAGTGATCATAAGTAGTGGCTACACCTTC. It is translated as CASSQVIISSGYTF.

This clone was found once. The CDR3 bases are TGTGCCAGCAGGCCACCGGGACAGGGTTTGCAGGCGCAGTATTTT. The encoded protein is CASRPPGQGLQAQYF. The chain has TRBV6-5 and TRBJ2-3; TRBD1 matches at 9 bases. There are 15 residues in the CDR3. Germline V gene sequence: CDR1 MNHEY, CDR2 SVGAGI. V trimming: 6 bases; J trimming: 10 bases; junction bases outside the gene matches: 14.

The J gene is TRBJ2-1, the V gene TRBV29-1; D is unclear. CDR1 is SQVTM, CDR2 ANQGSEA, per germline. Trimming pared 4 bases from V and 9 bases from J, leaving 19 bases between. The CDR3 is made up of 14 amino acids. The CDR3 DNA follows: TGCAGCGTTGTGTTTCGGAATGAGGACGGTGAGCAGTTCTTC. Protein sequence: CSVVFRNEDGEQFF.

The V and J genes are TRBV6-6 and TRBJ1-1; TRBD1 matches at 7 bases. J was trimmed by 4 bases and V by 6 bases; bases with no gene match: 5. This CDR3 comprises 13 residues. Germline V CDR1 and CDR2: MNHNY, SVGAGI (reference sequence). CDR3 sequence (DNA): TGTGCCAGCAGGCAGGGGGAAGTCACTGAAGCTTTCTTT. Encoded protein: CASRQGEVTEAFF.

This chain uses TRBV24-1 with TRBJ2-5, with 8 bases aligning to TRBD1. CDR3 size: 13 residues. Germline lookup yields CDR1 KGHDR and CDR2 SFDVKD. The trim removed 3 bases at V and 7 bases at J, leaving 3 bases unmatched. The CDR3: CATSDPDRVTQYF. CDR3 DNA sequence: TGTGCCACCAGTGATCCGGACAGGGTGACCCAGTACTTC.

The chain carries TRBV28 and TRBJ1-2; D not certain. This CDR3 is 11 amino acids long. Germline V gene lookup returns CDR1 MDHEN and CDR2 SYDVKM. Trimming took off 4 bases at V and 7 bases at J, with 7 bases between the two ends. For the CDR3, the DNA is TGTGCCAGCAGTTATTATAGTGGCTACACCTTC. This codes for CASSYYSGYTF.

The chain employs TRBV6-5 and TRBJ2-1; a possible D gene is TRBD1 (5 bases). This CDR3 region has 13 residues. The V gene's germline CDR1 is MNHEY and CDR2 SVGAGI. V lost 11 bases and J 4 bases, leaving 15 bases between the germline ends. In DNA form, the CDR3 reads TGTGCCCTCTGGGGCAGCAAGTACAATGAGCAGTTCTTC. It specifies CALWGSKYNEQFF.

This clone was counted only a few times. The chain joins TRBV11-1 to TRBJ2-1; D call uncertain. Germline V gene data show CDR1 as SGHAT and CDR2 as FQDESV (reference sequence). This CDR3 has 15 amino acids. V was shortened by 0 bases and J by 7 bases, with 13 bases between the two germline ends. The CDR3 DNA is TGTGCCAGCAGCTTAGCGCTAAGTTTAGGGAATGAGCAGTTCTTC. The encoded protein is CASSLALSLGNEQFF.

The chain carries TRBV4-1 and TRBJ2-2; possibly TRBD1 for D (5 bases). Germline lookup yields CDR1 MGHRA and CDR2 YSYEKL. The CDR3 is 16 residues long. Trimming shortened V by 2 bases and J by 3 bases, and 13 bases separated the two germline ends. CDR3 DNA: TGCGCCAGCAGCCAACAGAAGACAGCTTACACCGGGGAGCTGTTTTTT. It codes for CASSQQKTAYTGELFF.

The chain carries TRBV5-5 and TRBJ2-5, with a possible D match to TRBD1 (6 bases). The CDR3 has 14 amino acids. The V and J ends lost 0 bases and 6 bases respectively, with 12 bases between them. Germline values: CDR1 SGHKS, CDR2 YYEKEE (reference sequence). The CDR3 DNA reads TGTGCCAGCAGCTTGGCCGTCCAGGGGCAGACCCAGTACTTC. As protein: CASSLAVQGQTQYF.

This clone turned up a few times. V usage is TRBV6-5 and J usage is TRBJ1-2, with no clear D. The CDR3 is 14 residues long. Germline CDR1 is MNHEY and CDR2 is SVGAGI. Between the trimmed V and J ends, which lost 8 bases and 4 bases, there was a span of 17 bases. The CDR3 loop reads CASADLLTGYGYTF. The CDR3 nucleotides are TGTGCCAGCGCTGACCTACTAACGGGCTATGGCTACACCTTC.

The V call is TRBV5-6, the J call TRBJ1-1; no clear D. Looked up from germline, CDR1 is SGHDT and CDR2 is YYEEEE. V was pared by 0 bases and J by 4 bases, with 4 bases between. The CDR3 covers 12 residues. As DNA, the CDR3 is TGTGCCAGCAGCTTGGAGGCCACTGAAGCTTTCTTT. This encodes CASSLEATEAFF.

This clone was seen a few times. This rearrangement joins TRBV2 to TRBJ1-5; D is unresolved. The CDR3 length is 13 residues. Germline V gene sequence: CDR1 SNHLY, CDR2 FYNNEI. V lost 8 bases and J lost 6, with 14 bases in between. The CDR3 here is CASSRETLQPQHF. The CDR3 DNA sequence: TGTGCCAGCTCTAGGGAAACTCTTCAGCCCCAGCATTTT.

The CDR3 nucleotides read TGTGCCAGCAGTCTGTTCCTCGGAAACACCATATATTTT. This sequence encodes CASSLFLGNTIYF. The chain carries TRBV6-5 and TRBJ1-3; no definite D call. Deletions cut 5 bases from V and 4 bases from J, with 9 bases between. The CDR3 length is 13 residues. Germline values: CDR1 MNHEY, CDR2 SVGAGI.

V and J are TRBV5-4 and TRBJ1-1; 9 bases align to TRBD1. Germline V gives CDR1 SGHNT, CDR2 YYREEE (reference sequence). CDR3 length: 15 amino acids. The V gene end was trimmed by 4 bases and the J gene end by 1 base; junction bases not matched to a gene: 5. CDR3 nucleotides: TGTGCCAGCAGCCCGGGGACAGGGTCGAACACTGAAGCTTTCTTT. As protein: CASSPGTGSNTEAFF.

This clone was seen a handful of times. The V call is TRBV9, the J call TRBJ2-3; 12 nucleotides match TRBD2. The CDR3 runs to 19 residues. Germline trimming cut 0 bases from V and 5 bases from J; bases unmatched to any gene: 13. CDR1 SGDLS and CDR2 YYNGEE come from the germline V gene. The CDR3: CASSVGSSGGARKQDTQYF. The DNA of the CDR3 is TGTGCCAGCAGCGTAGGCTCTAGCGGGGGGGCGAGGAAGCAAGATACGCAGTATTTT.

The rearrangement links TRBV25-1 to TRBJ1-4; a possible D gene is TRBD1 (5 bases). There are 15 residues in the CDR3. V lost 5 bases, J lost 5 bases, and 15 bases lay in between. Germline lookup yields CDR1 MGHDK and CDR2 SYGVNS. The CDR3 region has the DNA TGTGCCAGCAGTATACCGGGACGGGTGAATGAAAAACTGTTTTTT. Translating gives CASSIPGRVNEKLFF.

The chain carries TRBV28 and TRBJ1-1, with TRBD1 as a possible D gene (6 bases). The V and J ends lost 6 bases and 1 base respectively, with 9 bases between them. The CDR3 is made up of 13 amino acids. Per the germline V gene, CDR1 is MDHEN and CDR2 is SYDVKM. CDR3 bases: TGTGCCAGCAGGCTGGACAGGAACACTGAAGCTTTCTTT. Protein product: CASRLDRNTEAFF.

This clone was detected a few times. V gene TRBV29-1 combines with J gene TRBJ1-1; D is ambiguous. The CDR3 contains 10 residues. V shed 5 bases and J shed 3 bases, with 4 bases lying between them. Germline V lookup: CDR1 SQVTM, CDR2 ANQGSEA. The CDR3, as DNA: TGCAGCGTTTTGGACACTGAAGCTTTCTTT. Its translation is CSVLDTEAFF.

The CDR3 DNA follows: TGCGCCAGCAGCCAGGACAAGAACACCGGGGAGCTGTTTTTT. Its translation is CASSQDKNTGELFF. The chain links TRBV5-1 to TRBJ2-2, with a tentative D call TRBD1 (5 bases). The CDR3 consists of 14 residues. The germline V gene encodes CDR1 SGHRS and CDR2 YFSETQ. The V end lost 4 bases, the J end lost 1 base, and 8 bases lay between the germline ends.

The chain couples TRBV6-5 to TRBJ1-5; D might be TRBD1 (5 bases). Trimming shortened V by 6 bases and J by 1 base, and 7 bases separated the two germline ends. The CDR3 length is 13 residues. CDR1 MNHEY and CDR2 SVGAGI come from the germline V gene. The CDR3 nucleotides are TGTGCCAGCAGGGGGCCAAGCAATCAGCCCCAGCATTTT. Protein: CASRGPSNQPQHF.

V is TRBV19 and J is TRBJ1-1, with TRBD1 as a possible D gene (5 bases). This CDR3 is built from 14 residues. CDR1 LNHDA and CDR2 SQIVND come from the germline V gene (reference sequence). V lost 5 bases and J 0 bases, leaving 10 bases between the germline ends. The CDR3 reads CASSVGGLNTEAFF. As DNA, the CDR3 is TGTGCCAGTAGTGTTGGGGGGTTGAACACTGAAGCTTTCTTT. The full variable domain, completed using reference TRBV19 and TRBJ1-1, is DGGITQSPKYLFRKEGQNVTLSCEQNLNHDAMYWYRQDPGQGLRLIYYSQIVNDFQKGDIAEGYSVSREKKESFPLTVTSAQKNPTAFYLCASSVGGLNTEAFFGQGTRLTVV.

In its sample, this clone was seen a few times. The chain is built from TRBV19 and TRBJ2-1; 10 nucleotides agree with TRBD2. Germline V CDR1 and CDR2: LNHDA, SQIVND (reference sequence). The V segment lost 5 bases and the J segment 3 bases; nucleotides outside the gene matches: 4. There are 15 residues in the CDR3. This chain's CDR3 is CASSPLAGDYNEQFF. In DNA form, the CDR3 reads TGTGCCAGTAGTCCCCTAGCGGGGGACTACAATGAGCAGTTCTTC. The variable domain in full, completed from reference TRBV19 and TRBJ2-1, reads DGGITQSPKYLFRKEGQNVTLSCEQNLNHDAMYWYRQDPGQGLRLIYYSQIVNDFQKGDIAEGYSVSREKKESFPLTVTSAQKNPTAFYLCASSPLAGDYNEQFFGPGTRLTVL.